This T cell receptor (beta chain) came from a study of blood T cell repertoires in COVID-19. Study overall: Samples came from the United States, Italy and Spain, spanning acute and convalescent COVID-19.

Seattle patients were enrolled during active infection and followed longitudinally. In the authors' methods: Reference gene primers were amplified, and this amplification served to estimate nucleated cell counts. The data were produced by immunoSEQ multiplex PCR, yet TCRdb's version contains in-frame clones alone and is incomplete. The V and J calls and clone size come from that table; D and trimming were worked out from the DNA. Counted here are roughly 88,000 clones, around nine tenths occurring once; the ten biggest clones make up 15% to 20%. Material: peripheral blood. This sequence originates from a woman between 55 and 75 years old with COVID-19, enrolled during active disease.

CDR3 sequence: CATSDFGDEQYF. The CDR3 DNA reads TGTGCCACCAGTGATTTCGGGGACGAGCAGTACTTC. This chain uses TRBV24-1 with TRBJ2-7, with D tentatively TRBD2 (5 bases). Trimming left V 1 base short and J 5 bases short, with 5 bases between. The CDR3 totals 12 residues. The germline V gene encodes CDR1 KGHDR and CDR2 SFDVKD.